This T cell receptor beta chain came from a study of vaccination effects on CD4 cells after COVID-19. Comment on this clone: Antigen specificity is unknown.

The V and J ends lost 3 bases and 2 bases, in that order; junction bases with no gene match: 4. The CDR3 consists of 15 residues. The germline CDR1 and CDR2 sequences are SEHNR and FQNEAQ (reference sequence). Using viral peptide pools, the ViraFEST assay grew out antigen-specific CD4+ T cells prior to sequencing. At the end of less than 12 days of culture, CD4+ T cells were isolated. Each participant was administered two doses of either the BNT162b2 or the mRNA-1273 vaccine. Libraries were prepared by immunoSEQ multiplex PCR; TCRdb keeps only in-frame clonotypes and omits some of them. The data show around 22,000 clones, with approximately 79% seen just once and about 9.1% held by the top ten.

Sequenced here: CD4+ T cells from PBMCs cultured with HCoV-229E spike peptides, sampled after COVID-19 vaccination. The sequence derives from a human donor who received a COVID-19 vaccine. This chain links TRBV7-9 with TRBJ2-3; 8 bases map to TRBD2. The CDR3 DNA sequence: TGTGCCAGCAGCTTTGGCGGGGGGCTCACAGATACGCAGTATTTT. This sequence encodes CASSFGGGLTDTQYF.